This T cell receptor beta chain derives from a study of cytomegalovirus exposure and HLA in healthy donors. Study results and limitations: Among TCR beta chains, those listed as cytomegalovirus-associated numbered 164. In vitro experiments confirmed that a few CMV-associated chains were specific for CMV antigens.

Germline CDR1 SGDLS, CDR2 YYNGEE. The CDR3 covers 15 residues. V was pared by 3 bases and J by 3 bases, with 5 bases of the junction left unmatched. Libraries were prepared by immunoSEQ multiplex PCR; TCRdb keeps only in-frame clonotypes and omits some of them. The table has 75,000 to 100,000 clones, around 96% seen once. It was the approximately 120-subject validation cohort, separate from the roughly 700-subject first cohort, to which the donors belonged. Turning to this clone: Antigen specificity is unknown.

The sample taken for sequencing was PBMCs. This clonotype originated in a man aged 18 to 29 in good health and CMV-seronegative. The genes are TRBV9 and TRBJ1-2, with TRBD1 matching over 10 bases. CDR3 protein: CASSAIDRGHYGYTF. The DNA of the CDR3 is TGTGCCAGCAGCGCAATAGACAGGGGGCACTATGGCTACACCTTC.